One and the same sample provided the 6 T cell receptor beta chains below, sequenced in a study of blood T cell repertoires in COVID-19. Using immunoSEQ multiplex PCR, the repertoire was profiled, and TCRdb retains in-frame clones only, with some absent. The table lists 150,000 to 200,000 clones, around 79% of them singletons, with 11% in the top ten. Sequencing was done on a sample of PBMCs or T cells enriched from blood (not recorded which). The origin of the receptors is a man in his fifties or sixties who had recovered from COVID-19.

V and J are TRBV28 and TRBJ1-1, with 7 nucleotides matching TRBD1. Germline V gene sequence: CDR1 MDHEN, CDR2 SYDVKM. The CDR3 contains 15 residues. V trimming: 3 bases; J trimming: 0 bases; junction bases outside the gene matches: 4. The CDR3 region has the DNA TGTGCCAGCAGTTTCGTAGGGACAGTGAACACTGAAGCTTTCTTT. Translated: CASSFVGTVNTEAFF.

The rearrangement links TRBV11-2 to TRBJ2-7; D unresolved. This CDR3 is 14 amino acids long. Trimming shortened V by 0 bases and J by 1 base, and 7 bases separated the two germline ends. The V gene's germline CDR1 is SGHAT and CDR2 FQNNGV. The CDR3 region has the DNA TGTGCCAGCAGCTTAGAGAGCCGATCCTACGAGCAGTACTTC. Translating it yields CASSLESRSYEQYF.

In the case of this clone: The same CDR3 arises from other DNA sequences in this sample as well. This chain joins TRBV3-1 (or the pseudogene TRBV3-2) and TRBJ1-2; tentatively, D is TRBD1 (5 bases). This CDR3 has 15 amino acids. The V end lost 1 base, the J end lost 2 bases, and 11 bases lay between the germline ends. The germline gives CDR1 LGHDT, CDR2 YNNKEL (reference sequence). The chain's CDR3 is CASSQAPGGNYGYTF. DNA for the CDR3: TGTGCCAGCAGCCAAGCTCCGGGGGGGAACTATGGCTACACCTTC.

CDR3 sequence: CASSLWVAGGYEQYF. In nucleotides, the CDR3 is TGTGCCAGCAGCTTGTGGGTAGCGGGAGGGTACGAGCAGTACTTC. The rearrangement uses TRBV5-4 and TRBJ2-7; the match to TRBD2 covers 11 bases. V dropped 1 base and J dropped 4; count of bases not matched to a gene: 4. This CDR3 spans 15 amino acids. Germline loops: CDR1 SGHNT, CDR2 YYREEE (reference sequence).

The chain links TRBV5-1 to TRBJ2-2; weak D call: TRBD1 (5 bases). The V and J ends lost 4 bases and 0 bases respectively, with 10 bases between them. The CDR3 totals 15 residues. Germline lookup yields CDR1 SGHRS and CDR2 YFSETQ. The DNA for the CDR3 is TGCGCCAGCAGCCCACTACAGGCGAACACCGGGGAGCTGTTTTTT. It codes for CASSPLQANTGELFF.

CDR3: CASSLAAPITGGVTYEQYF. CDR3 DNA: TGTGCCAGCAGCTTAGCAGCCCCTATTACGGGCGGGGTCACCTACGAGCAGTACTTC. The chain uses TRBV7-2 and TRBJ2-7; TRBD2 is a possible D gene (6 bases). The CDR3 covers 19 residues. The germline V gene has CDR1 SGHTA and CDR2 FQGNSA. V lost 0 bases to trimming and J lost 2 bases, with 23 bases between them.